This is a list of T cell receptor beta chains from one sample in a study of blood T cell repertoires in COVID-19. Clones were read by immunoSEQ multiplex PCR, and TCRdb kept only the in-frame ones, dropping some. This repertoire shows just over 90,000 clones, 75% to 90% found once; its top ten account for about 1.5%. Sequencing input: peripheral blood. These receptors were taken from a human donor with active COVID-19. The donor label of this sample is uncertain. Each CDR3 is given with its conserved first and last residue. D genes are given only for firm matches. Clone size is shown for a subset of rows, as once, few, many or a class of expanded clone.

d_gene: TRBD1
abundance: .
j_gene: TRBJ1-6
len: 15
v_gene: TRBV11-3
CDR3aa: CASSLETTGNSPLHF
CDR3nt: TGTGCCAGCAGCTTAGAGACGACAGGGAATTCACCCCTCCACTTT

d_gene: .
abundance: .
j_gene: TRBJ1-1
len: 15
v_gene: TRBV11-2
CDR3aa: CASSLNLGGGTEAFF
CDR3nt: TGTGCCAGCAGCTTGAACCTAGGGGGGGGCACTGAAGCTTTCTTT

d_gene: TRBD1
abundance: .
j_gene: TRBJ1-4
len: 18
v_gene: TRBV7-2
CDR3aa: CASSHLPGQGSGNEKLFF
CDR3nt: TGTGCCAGCAGCCACCTTCCGGGACAGGGATCGGGTAATGAAAAACTGTTTTTT

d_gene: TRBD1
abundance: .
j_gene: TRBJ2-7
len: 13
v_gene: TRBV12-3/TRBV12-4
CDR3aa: CASSKTGSYEQYF
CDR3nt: TGTGCCAGCAGTAAGACAGGGTCCTACGAGCAGTACTTC

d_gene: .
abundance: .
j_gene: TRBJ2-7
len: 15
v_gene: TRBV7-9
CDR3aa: CASSKSGINSYEQYF
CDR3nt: TGTGCCAGCAGCAAAAGCGGTATAAACTCCTACGAGCAGTACTTC

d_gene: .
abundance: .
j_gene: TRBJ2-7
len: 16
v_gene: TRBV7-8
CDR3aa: CASSLVAGLVSYEQYF
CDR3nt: TGTGCCAGCAGCTTAGTCGCAGGACTCGTTTCCTACGAGCAGTACTTC

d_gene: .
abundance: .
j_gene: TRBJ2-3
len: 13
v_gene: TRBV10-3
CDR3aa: CAISESGVDTQYF
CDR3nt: TGTGCCATCAGTGAGTCCGGGGTGGATACGCAGTATTTT

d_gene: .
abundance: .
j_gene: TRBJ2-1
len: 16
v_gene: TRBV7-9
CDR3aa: CASSYRVAGAGDEQFF
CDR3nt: TGTGCCAGCAGCTACAGGGTGGCGGGGGCTGGTGATGAGCAGTTCTTC

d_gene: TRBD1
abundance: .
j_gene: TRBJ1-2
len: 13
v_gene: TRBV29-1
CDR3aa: CSVGPDRGVGYTF
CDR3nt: TGCAGCGTCGGACCGGACAGGGGCGTTGGCTACACCTTC

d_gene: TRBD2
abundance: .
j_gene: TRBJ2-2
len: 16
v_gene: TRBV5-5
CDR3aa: CASSLIGQGGTGELFF
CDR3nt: TGTGCCAGCAGCTTAATCGGCCAGGGAGGGACCGGGGAGCTGTTTTTT

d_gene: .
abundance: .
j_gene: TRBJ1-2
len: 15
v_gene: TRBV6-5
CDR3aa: CASRDGQTLNYGYTF
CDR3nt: TGTGCCAGCAGGGATGGACAGACTCTTAACTATGGCTACACCTTC

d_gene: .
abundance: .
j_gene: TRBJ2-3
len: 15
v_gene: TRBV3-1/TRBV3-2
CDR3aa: CASSHRGTFGGTQYF
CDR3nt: TGTGCCAGCAGCCACAGGGGCACGTTTGGGGGTACGCAGTATTTT

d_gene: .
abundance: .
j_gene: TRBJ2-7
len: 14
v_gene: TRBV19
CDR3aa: CASRTTGVGYEQYF
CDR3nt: TGTGCCAGTCGTACGACAGGTGTTGGCTACGAGCAGTACTTC

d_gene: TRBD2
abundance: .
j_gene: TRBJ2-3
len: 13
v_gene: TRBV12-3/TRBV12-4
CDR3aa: CASSLSEAGLRYF
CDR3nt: TGTGCCAGCAGTTTAAGCGAAGCGGGGCTACGGTATTTT

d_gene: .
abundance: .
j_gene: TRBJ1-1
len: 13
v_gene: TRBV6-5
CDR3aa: CASTKQGNTEAFF
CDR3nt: TGTGCCAGCACAAAACAGGGGAACACTGAAGCTTTCTTT

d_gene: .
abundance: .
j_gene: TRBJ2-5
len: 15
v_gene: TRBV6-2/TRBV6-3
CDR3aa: CASSYGGQPGETQYF
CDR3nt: TGTGCCAGCAGTTATGGGGGACAACCGGGAGAGACCCAGTACTTC

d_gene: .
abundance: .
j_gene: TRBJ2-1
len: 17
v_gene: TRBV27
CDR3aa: CASSSNRFEGGRNEQFF
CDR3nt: TGTGCCAGCAGTTCCAACCGTTTTGAGGGGGGGCGGAATGAGCAGTTCTTC

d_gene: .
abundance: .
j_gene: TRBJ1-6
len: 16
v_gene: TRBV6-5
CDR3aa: CASSYSRGLGDSPLHF
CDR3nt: TGTGCCAGCAGTTACTCAAGGGGTCTAGGGGATTCACCCCTCCACTTT

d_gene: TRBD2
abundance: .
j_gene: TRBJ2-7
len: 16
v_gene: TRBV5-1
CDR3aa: CASSLEASGGAREQYF
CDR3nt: TGCGCCAGCAGCTTGGAGGCTAGCGGGGGGGCACGAGAGCAGTACTTC

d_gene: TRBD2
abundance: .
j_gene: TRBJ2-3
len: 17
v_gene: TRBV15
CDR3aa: CATSRDRGLPNTDTQYF
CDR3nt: TGTGCCACCAGCAGAGATCGGGGACTACCAAACACAGATACGCAGTATTTT

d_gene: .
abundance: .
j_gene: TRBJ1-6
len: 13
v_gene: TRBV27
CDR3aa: CASSFVGGSPLHF
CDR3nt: TGTGCCAGCAGTTTTGTTGGAGGTTCACCCCTCCACTTT

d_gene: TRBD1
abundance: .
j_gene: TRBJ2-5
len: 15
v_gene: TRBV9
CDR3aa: CASSVGQGLQETQYF
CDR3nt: TGTGCCAGCAGCGTAGGACAGGGATTACAAGAGACCCAGTACTTC

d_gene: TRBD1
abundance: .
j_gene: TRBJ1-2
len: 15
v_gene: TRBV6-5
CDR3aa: CASVPGGDGDYGYTF
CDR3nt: TGTGCCAGCGTACCAGGGGGCGATGGGGACTATGGCTACACCTTC

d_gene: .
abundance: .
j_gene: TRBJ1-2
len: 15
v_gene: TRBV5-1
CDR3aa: CASSLDVTGEYGYTF
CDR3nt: TGCGCCAGCAGCTTGGACGTGACGGGAGAATATGGCTACACCTTC

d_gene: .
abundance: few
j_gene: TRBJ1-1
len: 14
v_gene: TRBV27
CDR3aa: CASSLYRENTEAFF
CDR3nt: TGTGCCAGCAGTTTGTACAGGGAGAACACTGAAGCTTTCTTT

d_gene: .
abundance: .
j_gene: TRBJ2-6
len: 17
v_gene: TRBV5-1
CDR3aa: CASSLTGSSSGANVLTF
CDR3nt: TGCGCCAGCAGCCTAACAGGGTCCAGCTCTGGGGCCAACGTCCTGACTTTC

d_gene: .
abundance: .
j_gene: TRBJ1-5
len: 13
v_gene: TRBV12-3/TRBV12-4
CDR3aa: CASSFGSNQPQHF
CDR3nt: TGTGCCAGCAGTTTCGGGAGCAATCAGCCCCAGCATTTT

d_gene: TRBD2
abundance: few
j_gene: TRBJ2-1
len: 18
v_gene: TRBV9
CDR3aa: CASSVVASGGLSYNEQFF
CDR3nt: TGTGCCAGCAGCGTAGTGGCTAGCGGGGGCCTCTCCTACAATGAGCAGTTCTTC

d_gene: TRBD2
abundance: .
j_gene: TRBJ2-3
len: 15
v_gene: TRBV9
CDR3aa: CASSVRTGRGHTQYF
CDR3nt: TGTGCCAGCAGCGTAAGGACCGGGAGGGGTCATACGCAGTATTTT

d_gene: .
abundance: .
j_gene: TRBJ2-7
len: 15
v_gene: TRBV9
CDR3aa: CASSVGQGLSYEQYF
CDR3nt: TGTGCCAGCAGCGTAGGTCAGGGCCTATCCTACGAGCAGTACTTC

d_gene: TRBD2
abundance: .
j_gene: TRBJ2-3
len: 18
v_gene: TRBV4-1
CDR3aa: CASSQDGTSGVGTDTQYF
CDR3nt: TGCGCCAGCAGCCAAGATGGGACTAGCGGGGTGGGCACAGATACGCAGTATTTT

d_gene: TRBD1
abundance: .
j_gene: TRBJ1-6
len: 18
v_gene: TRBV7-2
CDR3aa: CASSLEGQGSSYNSPLHF
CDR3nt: TGTGCCAGCAGCTTAGAGGGACAGGGGAGCTCCTATAATTCACCCCTCCACTTT

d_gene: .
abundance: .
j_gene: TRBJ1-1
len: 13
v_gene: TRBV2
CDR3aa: CASSEREYTEAFF
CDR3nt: TGTGCCAGCAGTGAACGAGAGTACACTGAAGCTTTCTTT

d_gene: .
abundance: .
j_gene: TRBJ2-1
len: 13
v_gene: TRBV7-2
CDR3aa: CASSLFEFVEQFF
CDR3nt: TGTGCCAGCAGCTTATTCGAGTTTGTGGAGCAGTTCTTC

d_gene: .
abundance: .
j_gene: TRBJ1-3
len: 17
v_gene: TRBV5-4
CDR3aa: CASSLAGTESSGNTIYF
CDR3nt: TGTGCCAGCAGCTTGGCCGGTACTGAAAGCTCTGGAAACACCATATATTTT

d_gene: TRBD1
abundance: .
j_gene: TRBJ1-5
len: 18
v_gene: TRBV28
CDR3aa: CASILRGGPLTGNQPQHF
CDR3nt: TGTGCCAGCATCCTCCGAGGGGGCCCCCTGACGGGCAATCAGCCCCAGCATTTT

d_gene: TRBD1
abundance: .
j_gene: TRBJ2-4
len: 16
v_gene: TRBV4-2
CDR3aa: CASSLVTGRAKNIQYF
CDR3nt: TGTGCCAGCAGCCTAGTGACAGGGCGAGCAAAAAACATTCAGTACTTC